This entry features one T cell receptor beta chain sequence. The antigen is not known. For roughly five patients taking part in the biomarker study, CD4+ cells were further sorted into CD25+CD127- cells. Obtained from alopecia areata patients were lesional scalp punch biopsies along with peripheral blood. Sorted populations comprised CD4+ and CD8+ T cells obtained from PBMCs. The record originates from a study of CD8+ T cells in alopecia areata. The CDR3 consists of 15 residues. Trimming took 0 bases from V and 5 from J; bases not matched to a gene: 7. Germline values: CDR1 SQVTM, CDR2 ANQGSEA. General study findings and limits: Although TCR sharing was seen in mice, sharing across patients was less clear, possibly for HLA-related reasons.

After isolation, RNA underwent reverse transcription to generate cDNA as the sequencing template. Profiling relied on immunoSEQ multiplex PCR, and the TCRdb table lists in-frame clones only, not all of them. Seen here are about 20,000 clones, roughly two thirds observed once, and the top ten hold 4.5% to 5.5%. The source is a human donor with alopecia areata. The sequenced material came from CD4+ Tregs sorted from blood. The chain has TRBV29-1 and TRBJ2-5; TRBD1 aligns across 9 bases. The CDR3 loop reads CSVEDGTGIVETQYF. CDR3 sequence (DNA): TGCAGCGTTGAAGACGGGACAGGGATTGTGGAGACCCAGTACTTC.